The 20 T cell receptor beta chains below come from one sample, sequenced in a study of regulatory T cells in long-lasting Graves disease. Time point here: newly diagnosed GD, antithyroid drugs for less than 3 months. PBMC RNA served as the TCR library source. Investigators prepared the TCR beta libraries by applying iRepertoire HTBI primers and Arm-PCR of CDR3 regions. TCRdb re-derived calls from the multiplex PCR reads in MiXCR, one entry per CDR3 protein. The table includes about 240,000 distinct CDR3 sequences, about 19% detected once. Sample: peripheral blood mononuclear cells (PBMCs), taken at new diagnosis, from a patient treated with antithyroid drugs. These receptors all come from a female donor with Graves disease.

This clonotype occurred many times. The V gene is TRBV20-1, the J gene TRBJ1-2; D uncertain. V was cut by 6 bases and J by 1 base, with 9 bases left in between. This CDR3 comprises 12 residues. Germline assignment: CDR1 DFQATT and CDR2 SNEGSKA (reference sequence). CDR3 in amino acids: CSAEQSNYGYTF. CDR3 in DNA: TGCAGTGCGGAACAGAGTAACTATGGCTACACCTTC.

This clonotype was counted many times. The gene calls are TRBV12-3 or TRBV12-4 and TRBJ1-1; unclear D gene. Trimming pared 2 bases from V and 11 bases from J, leaving 12 bases between. The CDR3 consists of 12 residues. CDR3 amino acids: CASSLWRARAFF. DNA for the CDR3: TGTGCCAGCAGTTTATGGAGGGCCCGGGCTTTCTTT.

The CDR3 is CASSSPTSGANVLTF. CDR3 DNA: TGTGCCAGCAGCTCACCAACCTCTGGGGCCAACGTCCTGACTTTC. The V call is TRBV5-4, the J call TRBJ2-6; D gene ambiguous. Germline CDR1 reads SGHNT; CDR2 reads YYREEE (reference sequence). The V gene lost 3 bases and the J gene lost 0 bases, with 7 bases spanning the gap. This CDR3 is built from 15 residues. Full variable domain (outside the CDR3, taken from reference TRBV5-4 and TRBJ2-6): ETGVTQSPTHLIKTRGQQVTLRCSSQSGHNTVSWYQQALGQGPQFIFQYYREEENGRGNFPPRFSGLQFPNYSSELNVNALELDDSALYLCASSSPTSGANVLTFGAGSRLTVL.

A remark on this clonotype: Relative to the germline gene, one junction end is altered; a read error may explain this. This sequence joins TRBV9 and TRBJ2-2; D not resolved. Germline CDR1 SGDLS, CDR2 YYNGEE. The CDR3 is made up of 15 amino acids. CDR3 nucleotides: TGTGCCAGCAGCGTAGAATTAACGAACACCGTGGAGCTGTTTTTT. This encodes CASSVELTNTVELFF. The variable domain in full, completed from reference TRBV9 and TRBJ2-2, reads DSGVTQTPKHLITATGQRVTLRCSPRSGDLSVYWYQQSLDQGLQFLIQYYNGEERAKGNILERFSAQQFPDLHSELNLSSLELGDSALYFCASSVELTNTVELFFGEGSRLTVL.

V gene TRBV6-1 combines with J gene TRBJ1-5, with D unresolved. Trimming pared 6 bases from V and 0 bases from J, leaving 12 bases between. In germline, CDR1 is MNHNS, CDR2 SASEGT. The CDR3 has 15 amino acids. DNA for the CDR3: TGTGCCAGCAGGTCGGGAGGGAGTAGCAATCAGCCCCAGCATTTT. It specifies CASRSGGSSNQPQHF.

V gene TRBV7-2 combines with J gene TRBJ1-2; D uncertain. The CDR3 contains 12 residues. Germline-derived CDR1 and CDR2 are SGHTA and FQGNSA. V was pared by 5 bases and J by 4 bases, with 8 bases between. The CDR3 nucleotides read TGTGCCAGCAGCCCCCTACGCTATGGCTACACCTTC. Its protein is CASSPLRYGYTF.

The chain recombines TRBV24-1 with TRBJ2-5; 7 nucleotides align to TRBD1. Germline V lookup: CDR1 KGHDR, CDR2 SFDVKD. The CDR3 runs to 14 residues. V shed 7 bases and J 2 bases; nucleotides not matched to a gene: 6. CDR3 sequence: CATSSTTGQETQYF. Here the CDR3 DNA reads TGTGCCACCAGCTCGACGACAGGGCAAGAGACCCAGTACTTC.

This chain uses TRBV7-3 with TRBJ2-6; TRBD1 matches at 7 bases. The V segment lost 4 bases and the J segment 2 bases; nucleotides outside the gene matches: 2. The CDR3 runs to 15 residues. CDR1 is SGHTA, CDR2 FQGTGA, per germline. The CDR3 protein is CASSYRGPGANVLTF. DNA of the CDR3: TGTGCCAGCAGCTACAGGGGACCTGGGGCCAACGTCCTGACTTTC.

In its sample, this clonotype was seen many times. This chain connects TRBV18 to TRBJ2-1, with D tentatively TRBD2 (5 bases). Between the trimmed V and J ends, which lost 5 bases and 6 bases, there was a span of 11 bases. Per the germline V gene, CDR1 is KGHSH and CDR2 is LQKENI. The CDR3 totals 13 residues. CDR3 coding DNA: TGTGCCAGCTCAAGCGGACGGAGCAATGAGCAGTTCTTC. This encodes CASSSGRSNEQFF.

The sample holds a few counts of this clonotype. This rearrangement joins TRBV9 to TRBJ2-1, with 14 bases identical to TRBD2. Germline-derived CDR1 and CDR2 are SGDLS and YYNGEE. This CDR3 comprises 16 residues. With V trimmed by 3 bases and J by 10 bases, 9 bases remained unmatched. DNA of the CDR3: TGTGCCAGCAGCGCCCGACTAGCGGGGGGGCCATGGGAGCAGTTCTTC. Amino acids: CASSARLAGGPWEQFF. The whole variable domain, remainder taken from reference TRBV9 and TRBJ2-1, is DSGVTQTPKHLITATGQRVTLRCSPRSGDLSVYWYQQSLDQGLQFLIQYYNGEERAKGNILERFSAQQFPDLHSELNLSSLELGDSALYFCASSARLAGGPWEQFFGPGTRLTVL.

On this clonotype: Since a much larger clone is just one base distant, this may be a read error. The rearrangement links TRBV6-9 to TRBJ1-1; 9 positions match TRBD1. J gave up 1 base and V 4 bases, and 4 bases lay outside the gene matches. The CDR3 has 15 residues. Germline lookup yields CDR1 MNHGY and CDR2 SVAAGI. CDR3 protein: CASSSTGGTNTEAFF. CDR3 sequence (DNA): TGTGCCAGCAGTTCTACAGGGGGCACGAACACTGAAGCTTTCTTT.

This clonotype has only a few counts. V is TRBV20-1 and J is TRBJ2-5; D not resolved. Trimming stripped 3 bases from V and 14 bases from J, with 16 bases between. There are 11 residues in the CDR3. CDR1 is DFQATT, CDR2 SNEGSKA, per germline (reference sequence). The CDR3 DNA follows: TGCAGTGCTAGTATTGGGTCAGGATCTTACTTC. This codes for CSASIGSGSYF.

The chain carries TRBV19 and TRBJ2-1, with 8 positions matching TRBD2. The CDR3 extends over 15 amino acids. V lost 3 bases and J lost 4; bases outside the gene matches: 5. Germline assignment: CDR1 LNHDA and CDR2 SQIVND (reference sequence). CDR3 loop: CASSISASGYNEQFF. In DNA form, the CDR3 reads TGTGCCAGTAGTATCTCGGCTAGCGGGTACAATGAGCAGTTCTTC.

As concerns this clonotype: One end of the junction varies from germline; a read error may be responsible. The CDR3 sequence is CASSLGPTGGIDTQYF. The CDR3 nucleotides read TGTGCCAGCAGTTTAGGCCCCACGGGGGGGATAGATACGCAGTATTTT. The chain carries TRBV7-2 and TRBJ2-3; 8 nucleotides line up with TRBD2. This CDR3 contains 16 residues. The germline V gene has CDR1 SGHTA and CDR2 FQGNSA.

This clonotype was counted at least ten times. This sequence joins TRBV7-2 and TRBJ2-1; maybe TRBD2 (6 bases). The CDR3 length is 16 residues. Germline CDR1 SGHTA, CDR2 FQGNSA. Trimming left V 5 bases short and J 7 bases short, with 21 bases between. As DNA, the CDR3 is TGTGCCAGCAGCCCCCCGCTGGGTAGCGGAGGGAATGAGCAGTTCTTC. Its translation is CASSPPLGSGGNEQFF.

A note on this clonotype: A much larger clone is a single base away; this may be a read error. The rearrangement links TRBV6-9 to TRBJ2-4; unclear D gene. TRBJ2-1 matches the DNA end more closely, so the J call is doubtful. In germline, CDR1 is MNHGY, CDR2 SVAAGI. The CDR3 contains 14 residues. The DNA for the CDR3 is TGCGCCAGCAGTGAATGGACCGAAGCCCCCGAGCAGTTCTTC. The encoded protein is CASSEWTEAPEQFF.

On this clonotype: A much larger clonotype is one base distant, so this may be a read error. The chain combines TRBV2 with TRBJ2-7; the match to TRBD2 covers 12 bases. There are 17 residues in the CDR3. Germline CDR1 is SNHLY and CDR2 is FYNNEI. The J segment lost 5 bases and the V segment lost 7 bases, leaving 15 bases of the junction unmatched. This chain's CDR3 is CASNLVLTSGSPNEQYF. The CDR3 DNA is TGTGCCAGCAATTTAGTGTTGACTAGCGGGAGTCCCAACGAGCAGTACTTC.

In its sample, this clonotype was seen many times. This chain uses TRBV20-1 with TRBJ2-1; TRBD2 matches at 10 bases. Germline assignment: CDR1 DFQATT and CDR2 SNEGSKA (reference sequence). CDR3 length: 17 amino acids. With V trimmed by 1 base and J by 4 bases, 10 bases remained unmatched. This chain's CDR3 is CSARGRAGGKSYNEQFF. CDR3 DNA: TGCAGTGCTAGAGGTAGAGCGGGAGGGAAGTCGTACAATGAGCAGTTCTTC.

This clonotype turned up a few times. The chain combines TRBV27 with TRBJ2-3, with TRBD2 matching over 9 bases. V dropped 5 bases and J dropped 4; count of bases not matched to a gene: 10. Germline V gene sequence: CDR1 MNHEY, CDR2 SMNVEV (reference sequence). The CDR3 runs to 16 residues. The CDR3 region has the DNA TGTGCCAGCAGTCCAATAGCGGGGGAAGCGGCAGATACGCAGTATTTT. Protein product: CASSPIAGEAADTQYF.

On this clonotype itself: Given a much more abundant clone one base away, this may be a read error. The J gene is TRBJ2-4, the V gene TRBV20-1; D might be TRBD2 (5 bases). Per germline, CDR1 DFQATT and CDR2 SNEGSKA (reference sequence). The CDR3 totals 15 residues. CDR3 in DNA: TGCAGTGCTAGAGGAGGGCTCCTAGCCAAAAACATTCGGTACTTC. Translation gives CSARGGLLAKNIRYF.